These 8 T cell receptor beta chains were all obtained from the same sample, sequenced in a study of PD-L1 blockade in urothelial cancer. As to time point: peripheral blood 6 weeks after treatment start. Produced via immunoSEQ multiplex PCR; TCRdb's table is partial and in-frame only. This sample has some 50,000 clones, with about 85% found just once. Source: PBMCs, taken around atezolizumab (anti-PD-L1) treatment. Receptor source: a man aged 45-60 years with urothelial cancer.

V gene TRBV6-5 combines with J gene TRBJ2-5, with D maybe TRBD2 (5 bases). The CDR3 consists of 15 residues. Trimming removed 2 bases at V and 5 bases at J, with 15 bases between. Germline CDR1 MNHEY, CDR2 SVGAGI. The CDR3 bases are TGTGCCAGCAGTTACCAGGAGGCGGCCTGGGAGACCCAGTACTTC. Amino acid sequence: CASSYQEAAWETQYF.

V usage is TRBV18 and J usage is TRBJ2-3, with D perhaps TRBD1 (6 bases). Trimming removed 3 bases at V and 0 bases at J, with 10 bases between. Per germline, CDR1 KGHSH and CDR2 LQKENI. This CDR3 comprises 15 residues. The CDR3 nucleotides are TGTGCCAGCTCACCCCTACAGGGTAGCACAGATACGCAGTATTTT. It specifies CASSPLQGSTDTQYF.

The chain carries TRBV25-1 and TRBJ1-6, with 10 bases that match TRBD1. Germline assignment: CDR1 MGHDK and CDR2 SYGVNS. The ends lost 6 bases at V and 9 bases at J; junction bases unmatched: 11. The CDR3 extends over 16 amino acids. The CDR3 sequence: CASSPVGTGVTSPLHF. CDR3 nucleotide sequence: TGTGCCAGCAGCCCCGTCGGGACAGGGGTTACTTCACCCCTCCACTTT.

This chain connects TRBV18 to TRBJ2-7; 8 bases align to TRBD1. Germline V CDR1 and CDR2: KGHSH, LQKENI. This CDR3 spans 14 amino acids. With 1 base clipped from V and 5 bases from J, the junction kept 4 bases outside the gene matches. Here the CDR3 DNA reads TGTGCCAGCTCACCACAGACAGGGGACCACGAGCAGTACTTC. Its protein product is CASSPQTGDHEQYF.

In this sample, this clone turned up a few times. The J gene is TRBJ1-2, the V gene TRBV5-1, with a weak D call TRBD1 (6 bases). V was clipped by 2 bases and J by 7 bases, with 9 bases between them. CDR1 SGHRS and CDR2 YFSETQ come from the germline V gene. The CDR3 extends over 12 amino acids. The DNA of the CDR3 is TGCGCCAGCAGCTTACAGGGTGGTGGCTACACCTTC. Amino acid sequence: CASSLQGGGYTF.

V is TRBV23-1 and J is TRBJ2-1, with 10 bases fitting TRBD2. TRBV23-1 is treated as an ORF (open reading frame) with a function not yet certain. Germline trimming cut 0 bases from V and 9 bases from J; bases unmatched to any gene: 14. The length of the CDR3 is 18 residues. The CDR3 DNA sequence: TGCGCCAGCAGTCAATCATTGGCTAGCGGGAGTTGGGCAGGTGAGCAGTTCTTC. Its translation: CASSQSLASGSWAGEQFF.

As DNA, the CDR3 is TGCGCCAGCAGCTCCGGGGGAACCTACGAGCAGTACTTC. Protein: CASSSGGTYEQYF. This rearrangement joins TRBV5-1 to TRBJ2-7, with a weak D call TRBD2 (6 bases). The V gene lost 3 bases and the J gene lost 2 bases, with 9 bases spanning the gap. The CDR3 covers 13 residues. Germline loops: CDR1 SGHRS, CDR2 YFSETQ.

CDR3 sequence: CATSKGQSYEQYF. CDR3 coding DNA: TGTGCCACCAGCAAAGGACAGTCCTACGAGCAGTACTTC. J is TRBJ2-7 and V is TRBV15, with D tentatively TRBD1 (6 bases). The CDR3 runs 13 residues. Trimming stripped 4 bases from V and 1 base from J, with 8 bases between. Germline V gene lookup returns CDR1 LNHNV and CDR2 YYDKDF (reference sequence).